The source of this TCR beta chain is a study of blood T cells in healthy people across ages. The V and J ends lost 4 bases and 7 bases, in that order; junction bases with no gene match: 15. The germline CDR1 and CDR2 sequences are SGHRS and YFSETQ. This CDR3 region has 17 residues. It was with a sample-barcoded 5' primer and a J-beta primer mix that a second PCR of about 6 to 11 cycles was run. Each CDR3 protein is one row after TCRdb ran MiXCR on the 5' RACE reads. The sample includes some 730,000 distinct CDR3 sequences, about 20% of them seen just once. This chain connects TRBV5-1 to TRBJ1-4; 8 bases line up with TRBD1. This TCR was recovered from a man in his 70s in good health. The specimen was blood. Written as DNA, the CDR3 is TGCGCCAGCAGCATACAGTTTGGGACAGGCGACGGTGAAAAACTGTTTTTT. Its protein is CASSIQFGTGDGEKLFF.